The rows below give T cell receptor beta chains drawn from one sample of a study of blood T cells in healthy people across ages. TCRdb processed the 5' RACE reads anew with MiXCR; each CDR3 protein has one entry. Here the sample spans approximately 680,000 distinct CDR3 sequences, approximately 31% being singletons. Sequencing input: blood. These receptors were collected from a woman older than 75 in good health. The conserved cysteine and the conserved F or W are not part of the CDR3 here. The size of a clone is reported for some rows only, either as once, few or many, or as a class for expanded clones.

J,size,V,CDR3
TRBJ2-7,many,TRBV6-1,ASSPRAPYEQY
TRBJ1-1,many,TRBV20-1,SARASRGAASEAF
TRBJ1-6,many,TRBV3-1,ASSLDPGRGLH
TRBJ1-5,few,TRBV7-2,ASSFAGGSNQPQH
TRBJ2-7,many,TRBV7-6,ASSLAAGFTYEQY
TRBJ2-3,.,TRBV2,ASRNPGGGQDTQY
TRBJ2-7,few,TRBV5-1,ASSFSERYEQY
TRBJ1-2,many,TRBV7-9,ASSLGQLNYGYT
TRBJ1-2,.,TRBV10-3,AISGSADGYT
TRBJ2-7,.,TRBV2,ASSERQGRRSCEQY
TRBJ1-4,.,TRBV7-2,ASSQSRNKRGLGEKLF
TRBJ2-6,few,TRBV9,ASSVEISEGAGANVLT
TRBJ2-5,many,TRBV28,ASSFSGGPLSEQY
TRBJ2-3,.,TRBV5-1,ASSLDGARAYDTQY
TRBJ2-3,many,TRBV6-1,ATHRTDTQY
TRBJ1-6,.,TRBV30,AWSVYGEGSPLH
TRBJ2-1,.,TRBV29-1,SVQTSGGQF
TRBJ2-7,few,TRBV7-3,ASSFRDGNEQY
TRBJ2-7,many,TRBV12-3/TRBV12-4,ASSLMGQGYEQY
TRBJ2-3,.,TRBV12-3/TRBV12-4,ASSQDGTQTDAQY
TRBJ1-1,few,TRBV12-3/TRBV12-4,ASSFGQSDPEAF
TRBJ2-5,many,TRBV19,ASNQRGDSETQY
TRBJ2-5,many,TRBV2,ASRWSRQETQY
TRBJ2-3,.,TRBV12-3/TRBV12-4,TSSLGETGNTDTQY
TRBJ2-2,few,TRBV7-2,ASRKGPLEGGELF
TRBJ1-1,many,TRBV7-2,ASSLLGGTGRKAF
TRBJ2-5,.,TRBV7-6,ASSLVKGIRQQETQY
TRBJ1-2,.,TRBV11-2,ASSLELGYGYT
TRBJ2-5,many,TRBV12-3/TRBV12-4,ASSSATGGRETQY